Listed below are T cell receptor beta chains from one sample, sequenced in a study of T cells after yellow fever vaccination. TCRdb analysed the 5' RACE reads with MiXCR anew, one entry per CDR3 protein. The sample includes some 560,000 distinct CDR3 sequences, approximately 16% seen only once; the top ten take 15% to 20%. Sequencing used PBMCs, obtained about 5 days after the first yellow fever vaccination. The source of these receptors is a young man who received the YFV17D yellow fever vaccine. Each CDR3 is given with its conserved first and last residue. The D gene is left open where the match is weak. Rows give clone size only sometimes, using once, few, many, or a class for an expanded clone.

d_gene	abundance	j_gene	v_gene	CDR3nt	CDR3aa
NA	few	TRBJ1-2	TRBV12-3/TRBV12-4	TGTGCCAGCAGTTTTTTAAGGGGGAGGGGCTACACCTTC	CASSFLRGRGYTF
TRBD1	NA	TRBJ1-5	TRBV6-2/TRBV6-3	TGTGCCAGCAGTTTTTTAAGTAGGACAGGGGCTAGCAATCAGCCCCAGCATTTT	CASSFLSRTGASNQPQHF
NA	few	TRBJ1-2	TRBV5-6	TGTGCCAGCAGCTTGTCCCAGGCTGGGTCCTCTGGCTACACCTTC	CASSLSQAGSSGYTF
NA	many	TRBJ1-3	TRBV7-9	TGTGCCAGCAGCTTAGTTGGGATCCCTGGAAACACCATATATTTT	CASSLVGIPGNTIYF
NA	few	TRBJ2-3	TRBV29-1	TGCAGCCCGGTGCGGACTCCCTTTTGCACAGATACGCAGTATTTT	CSPVRTPFCTDTQYF
TRBD1	few	TRBJ2-1	TRBV6-2/TRBV6-3	TGTGCCAGCAGTTACTCCAGACAGGGGAACAATGAGCAGTTCTTC	CASSYSRQGNNEQFF
TRBD2	NA	TRBJ2-3	TRBV20-1	TGCAGTGCTAGGGGTCTAGCGGGGAGCACAGATACGCAGTATTTT	CSARGLAGSTDTQYF
NA	few	TRBJ2-3	TRBV18	TGTGCCAGCTCACCCACGAGTCCAAGAGATACGCAGTATTTT	CASSPTSPRDTQYF
NA	NA	TRBJ1-2	TRBV7-2	TGTGCCAGCAGCTCCGGTACAGACAAGGTTTTGGGCTACACCTTC	CASSSGTDKVLGYTF
TRBD1	many	TRBJ1-1	TRBV5-1	TGCGCCAGCAGCTCCGGACAGGGACTTTCCGAAGCTTTCTTT	CASSSGQGLSEAFF
NA	few	TRBJ1-5	TRBV7-3	TGTGCCAGCAGCTTGACAGATGGGAAACCCCAGCATTTT	CASSLTDGKPQHF
NA	NA	TRBJ2-5	TRBV7-6	TGTGCCAGCAGCTTATGGGCGGCAGCTCAAGAGACCCAGTACTTC	CASSLWAAAQETQYF
TRBD1	NA	TRBJ1-1	TRBV10-3	TGTGCCATCAGCCGGGGACAGGGGAACACTGAAGCTTTCTTT	CAISRGQGNTEAFF
NA	NA	TRBJ1-6	TRBV20-1	TGCAGTGCTAGAGAGGGGGTTCTGGTTGACTCACCCCTCCACTTT	CSAREGVLVDSPLHF
NA	few	TRBJ2-3	TRBV7-9	TGTGCCAGCAGCCAGCTCAACAGGGGCACAGATACGCAGTATTTT	CASSQLNRGTDTQYF
TRBD2	NA	TRBJ2-3	TRBV7-2	TGTGCCAGCAGCTTAGACACGGGACTAGGCACAGATACGCAGTATTTT	CASSLDTGLGTDTQYF
NA	NA	TRBJ2-6	TRBV7-3	TGTGCCAGCAGCTCATCCCCCCCTGGGGCCAACGTCCTGACTTTC	CASSSSPPGANVLTF
TRBD1	NA	TRBJ1-3	TRBV6-1	TGTGCCAGCTCTGGGACAGGGAGGAACACCATATATTTT	CASSGTGRNTIYF
NA	few	TRBJ2-3	TRBV7-3	TGTGCCAGCAGCAAAGGTTCCGGGGGGCGGGATACGCAGTATTTT	CASSKGSGGRDTQYF
NA	NA	TRBJ2-1	TRBV4-1	TGCGCCAGCAGCCAAGTGGGAGCTTCTGAGCAGTTCTTC	CASSQVGASEQFF
NA	NA	TRBJ2-5	TRBV5-1	TGCGCCAGCAGCCCCGCTCCCCAAGAGACCCAGTACTTC	CASSPAPQETQYF
NA	few	TRBJ2-7	TRBV7-6	TGTGCCAGCAGCTTAAATCCGGATATGGGGGGCCACGAGCAGTACTTC	CASSLNPDMGGHEQYF
TRBD1	few	TRBJ2-1	TRBV5-1	TGCGCCAGCAGCTGGGGACAGGGGGCGATGAATGAGCAGTTCTTC	CASSWGQGAMNEQFF
NA	NA	TRBJ2-5	TRBV19	TGTGCCAGTAGTATAGGGGGGCCGATCCAAGAGACCCAGTACTTC	CASSIGGPIQETQYF
NA	few	TRBJ2-1	TRBV7-3	TGTGCCAGCAGTGTACAGGGCTTCTACAATGAGCAGTTCTTC	CASSVQGFYNEQFF
NA	few	TRBJ2-2	TRBV6-1	TGTGCCAGCAGTGAATTCGGGTTACACGGGGCGAACACCGGGGAGCTGTTTTTT	CASSEFGLHGANTGELFF
NA	NA	TRBJ1-5	TRBV30	TGTGCCTGGAGTGGTTTACAGACCGATCAGCCCCAGCATTTT	CAWSGLQTDQPQHF
NA	many	TRBJ2-7	TRBV12-3/TRBV12-4	TGTGCCAGCAGTTTTGGACAGCTTTACGAGCAGTACTTC	CASSFGQLYEQYF
NA	few	TRBJ2-3	TRBV30	TGTGCCTGGACAGGGGATACGCAGTATTTT	CAWTGDTQYF
NA	NA	TRBJ1-2	TRBV6-5	TGTGCCAGCAGTTACTCGGGCAGGGGAAATTTTGGTGGCTACACCTTC	CASSYSGRGNFGGYTF
NA	many	TRBJ2-5	TRBV12-3/TRBV12-4	TGTGCCAGCAGTCCCCGTTTTGTGGGGGAGACCCAGTACTTC	CASSPRFVGETQYF
TRBD1	few	TRBJ1-2	TRBV29-1	TGCAGCGCCTATATTGGACAGGGGGCCGACTATGGCTACACCTTC	CSAYIGQGADYGYTF
TRBD2	few	TRBJ2-5	TRBV6-2/TRBV6-3	TGTGCCAGCAGTGGGGTCGCGGGAGGGGAGACCCAGTACTTC	CASSGVAGGETQYF
NA	NA	TRBJ1-6	TRBV7-9	TGTGCCAGCAGCCTGACAATTGAATCTGCACCCCTCCACTTT	CASSLTIESAPLHF
NA	NA	TRBJ1-1	TRBV27	TGTGCCAGCGGCCGGGACGGTCCAAGGATTGGTGAAGCTTTCTTT	CASGRDGPRIGEAFF
NA	few	TRBJ2-7	TRBV5-4	TGTGCCAGCAGCGGTGGGCCGAGCTCCTACGAGCAGTACTTC	CASSGGPSSYEQYF
TRBD1	many	TRBJ2-2	TRBV20-1	TGCAGTGCTAGACCGTGGACAGGGGGAGACACCGGGGAGCTGTTTTTT	CSARPWTGGDTGELFF
TRBD1	NA	TRBJ1-6	TRBV6-1	TGTGCCAGCGGACAGACTGGACAGGGAATTTCACCCCACCACTTT	CASGQTGQGISPHHF
NA	NA	TRBJ2-2	TRBV9	TGTGCCAGCAGGAATCCTTTAAGGTCCGGGGAGCTGTTTTTT	CASRNPLRSGELFF
NA	once	TRBJ1-3	TRBV4-1	TGCGCCAGCAGCCAAGTTCCAGCTGGAAACACCATATATTTT	CASSQVPAGNTIYF
NA	few	TRBJ2-1	TRBV7-9	TGTGCCAGCAGCTGGGGATTGGGGGTCTACAATGAGCAGTTCTTC	CASSWGLGVYNEQFF
NA	few	TRBJ2-1	TRBV5-1	TGCGCCAGCACAATTTACAATGAGCAGTTCTTC	CASTIYNEQFF
NA	few	TRBJ2-3	TRBV7-2	TGTGCCAGCAGCATCGGGCCGGAAACAGATACGCAGTATTTT	CASSIGPETDTQYF
NA	few	TRBJ2-5	TRBV27	TGTGCCAGCACGGAGACAGGTGGGGGGACCCAGTACTTC	CASTETGGGTQYF
NA	many	TRBJ1-3	TRBV6-5	TGTGCCAGCAAAACTCTCCAGGGCTCTGGAAACACCATATATTTT	CASKTLQGSGNTIYF
NA	few	TRBJ1-2	TRBV5-5	TGTGCCAGCAGCTTGACCCGGGACACGGGGACCTATGGCTACACCTTC	CASSLTRDTGTYGYTF